Below, 7 T cell receptor beta chains from the same sample are listed, as sequenced in a study of regulatory T cells in long-lasting Graves disease. Time point specified: newly diagnosed GD, antithyroid drugs for less than 3 months. There was RNA extracted from PBMCs, and the TCR library was made from it. Relying on iRepertoire HTBI primers and Arm-PCR of CDR3 regions, the team built TCR beta libraries. Each CDR3 protein gets one entry after TCRdb re-called the multiplex PCR reads with MiXCR. The table records around 320,000 distinct CDR3 sequences, over 15% of them present only once. This sample also appeared in a second study, on T cells in Graves' hyperthyroidism and ophthalmopathy.

The sample in question was peripheral blood mononuclear cells (PBMCs), obtained at new diagnosis, from a patient treated with antithyroid drugs. The source is a man aged 35-49 years with Graves disease.

This clonotype was counted ten times or more. The rearrangement joins TRBV27 to TRBJ1-5; TRBD1 might be the D (6 bases). Germline CDR1 and CDR2: MNHEY and SMNVEV (reference sequence). V dropped 5 bases and J dropped 7 bases, with 12 bases sitting between them. The CDR3 runs to 13 residues. The CDR3 protein is CASSALQGQPQHF. CDR3 in DNA: TGTGCCAGCAGTGCGTTACAGGGACAGCCCCAGCATTTT.

The chain joins TRBV6-4 to TRBJ2-1; 12 nucleotides align to TRBD1. CDR3 length equals 15 residues. J lost 8 bases, V lost 2 bases, and 4 bases had no gene match. Per germline, CDR1 MRHNA and CDR2 SNTAGT. The CDR3 DNA sequence: TGTGCCAGCAGTGACGGCGGGACAGGGGGCGATGAGCAGTTCTTC. It codes for CASSDGGTGGDEQFF.

As to this clonotype: Since a far larger clone is one base different, this is likely a read error. J is TRBJ2-1 and V is TRBV7-8; weak D call: TRBD2 (7 bases). CDR1 is SGHVS, CDR2 FQNEAQ, per germline. Trimming left V 4 bases short and J 10 bases short, with 17 bases between. CDR3 length: 14 amino acids. The CDR3 coding sequence is TGTGCCAGCAGCTCCGGGCGGGGGCCGTACGAGCAGTTCTTC. Translating it yields CASSSGRGPYEQFF.

This clonotype was found many times. The rearrangement joins TRBV20-1 to TRBJ1-2; 10 bases fit TRBD1. The CDR3 loop spans 12 amino acids. J gave up 7 bases and V 3 bases, and 2 bases lay outside the gene matches. Germline V lookup: CDR1 DFQATT, CDR2 SNEGSKA (reference sequence). The CDR3: CSARRDRGGYTF. The CDR3 coding sequence is TGCAGTGCTAGGCGGGACAGGGGTGGCTACACCTTC.

The sample holds many counts of this clonotype. The chain recombines TRBV2 with TRBJ1-5; D not resolved. The V gene's germline CDR1 is SNHLY and CDR2 FYNNEI. V was cut by 3 bases and J by 0 bases, with 9 bases left in between. The CDR3 has 15 amino acids. The DNA for the CDR3 is TGTGCCAGCAGTGATGAGACAACTAGCAATCAGCCCCAGCATTTT. Its translation: CASSDETTSNQPQHF.

This clonotype was detected a few times. The chain employs TRBV20-1 and TRBJ2-3; tentative D call: TRBD1 (6 bases). Germline CDR1 reads DFQATT; CDR2 reads SNEGSKA (reference sequence). The CDR3 has 11 residues. V was shortened by 6 bases and J by 14 bases, with 18 bases between the two germline ends. The CDR3: CSAKKGDSRYF. CDR3 DNA sequence: TGCAGTGCCAAGAAGGGGGATTCGCGGTATTTT.

At least ten counts were recorded for this clonotype. The chain links TRBV2 to TRBJ1-6; no definite D call. V lost 5 bases, J lost 1 base, and 12 bases lay in between. Looked up from germline, CDR1 is SNHLY and CDR2 is FYNNEI. This CDR3 has 16 amino acids. CDR3 sequence (DNA): TGTGCCAGCAGTCTCCAACGGGGTTCCTATAATTCACCCCTCCACTTT. Translation: CASSLQRGSYNSPLHF.